A single sample gave rise to the 21 T cell receptor beta chains below, sequenced in a study of CD8 T cells in ankylosing spondylitis. TCRdb fed the 5' RACE reads into MiXCR, producing one record per CDR3 protein. The sample includes approximately 500,000 distinct CDR3 sequences, about an eighth of them seen just once. Overall study findings and caveats: Under 10 highly homologous variants formed a TCR beta motif that appeared characteristic of ankylosing spondylitis blood.

Their cognate antigens are unknown. What was sequenced was blood, either unsorted or a sorted T cell fraction (not recorded which). The source is a male donor with ankylosing spondylitis.

This clonotype was found a few times. The rearrangement joins TRBV5-1 to TRBJ2-5; no reliable D call. Trimming took 1 base from V and 1 from J, leaving 8 bases between them. The CDR3 is made up of 14 amino acids. Germline CDR1 is SGHRS and CDR2 is YFSETQ. Here the CDR3 reads CASSLSASQETQYF. Written as DNA, the CDR3 is TGCGCCAGCAGCTTGTCGGCCAGCCAAGAGACCCAGTACTTC.

V gene TRBV27 combines with J gene TRBJ2-3; TRBD2 aligns across 7 bases. The J segment lost 1 base and the V segment lost 6 bases, leaving 22 bases of the junction unmatched. The CDR3 totals 20 residues. The germline CDR1 and CDR2 sequences are MNHEY and SMNVEV (reference sequence). Written as DNA, the CDR3 is TGTGCCAGCAGCATACTGGACACGGGGTATAGCGGGTTGGGCACAGATACGCAGTATTTT. Its protein is CASSILDTGYSGLGTDTQYF.

This clonotype was observed a few times. The CDR3 nucleotides read TGTGCCACCAGTGATTTGGGGCTAGCGGGAGTTGATACGCAGTATTTT. Residues: CATSDLGLAGVDTQYF. The V gene is TRBV24-1, the J gene TRBJ2-3, with 10 bases aligning to TRBD2. The CDR3 extends over 16 amino acids. The V and J ends lost 0 bases and 6 bases, in that order; junction bases with no gene match: 5. The germline V gene has CDR1 KGHDR and CDR2 SFDVKD.

This clonotype has a handful of counts. V gene TRBV7-2 combines with J gene TRBJ2-5; D is possibly TRBD2 (6 bases). Germline CDR1 is SGHTA and CDR2 is FQGNSA. The CDR3 has 15 residues. V lost 1 base to trimming and J lost 5 bases, with 14 bases between them. CDR3: CASSLEKRVLETQYF. In nucleotides, the CDR3 is TGTGCCAGCAGCTTAGAAAAGCGGGTCCTGGAGACCCAGTACTTC.

This clonotype was observed a few times. The rearrangement uses TRBV4-1 and TRBJ2-1, with a weak D call TRBD1 (6 bases). Germline values: CDR1 MGHRA, CDR2 YSYEKL. The CDR3 contains 18 residues. The V end was cut by 1 base, the J end by 5 bases, with 21 bases between. DNA of the CDR3: TGCGCCAGCAGCCAAGGGTTAGGGGCAGAGGGGACAAACAATGAGCAGTTCTTC. Translated: CASSQGLGAEGTNNEQFF.

V gene TRBV11-3 combines with J gene TRBJ2-1, with D possibly being TRBD1 (6 bases). Germline-derived CDR1 and CDR2 are SGHNT and YENEEA. The CDR3 consists of 15 residues. V was pared by 5 bases and J by 8 bases, with 19 bases between. This CDR3 reads CASSQGRTVEDEQFF. The CDR3 DNA sequence: TGTGCCAGCAGCCAAGGCCGGACAGTGGAGGATGAGCAGTTCTTC.

This clonotype was observed many times. The chain uses TRBV29-1 and TRBJ1-4, with D maybe TRBD1 (5 bases). CDR1 and CDR2 from the germline V gene are SQVTM and ANQGSEA. The CDR3 extends over 13 amino acids. V dropped 4 bases and J dropped 8 bases, with 14 bases sitting between them. The CDR3 is CSVGGGSGEKLFF. CDR3 nucleotide sequence: TGCAGCGTTGGGGGGGGGTCCGGAGAAAAACTGTTTTTT.

This chain joins TRBV4-1 and TRBJ1-2; D might be TRBD1 (6 bases). V dropped 4 bases and J dropped 7 bases, with 19 bases sitting between them. CDR1 and CDR2 (germline): MGHRA, YSYEKL. This CDR3 is built from 15 residues. The chain's CDR3 is CASSLRIRGKSGYTF. The CDR3 nucleotides read TGCGCCAGCAGCCTCCGCATCAGGGGAAAAAGTGGCTACACCTTC.

This clonotype was counted a few times. The rearrangement uses TRBV29-1 and TRBJ1-4; D is undetermined. The CDR3 covers 13 residues. Between the trimmed V and J ends, which lost 5 bases and 8 bases, there was a span of 15 bases. Germline V gene sequence: CDR1 SQVTM, CDR2 ANQGSEA. The CDR3 reads CSVISPSGEKLFF. DNA for the CDR3: TGCAGCGTTATAAGTCCCAGTGGAGAAAAACTGTTTTTT.

Only a few counts were recorded for this clonotype. V gene TRBV20-1 combines with J gene TRBJ2-3, with D possibly being TRBD2 (6 bases). The CDR3 is 15 residues long. The germline gives CDR1 DFQATT, CDR2 SNEGSKA (reference sequence). Trimming removed 4 bases from V and 2 bases from J, with 16 bases in between. The CDR3 sequence is CSATGGLTITDTQYF. The CDR3 coding sequence is TGCAGTGCTACAGGAGGACTAACAATCACAGATACGCAGTATTTT.

This clonotype was observed a handful of times. The chain combines TRBV12-3 or TRBV12-4 with TRBJ2-3; a weak D match, TRBD1 (5 bases). CDR3 length: 14 amino acids. The V and J ends lost 7 bases and 3 bases respectively, with 14 bases between them. CDR3 DNA sequence: TGTGCCAGCACCCGTCCAGGGTCGACAGATACGCAGTATTTT. It yields the protein CASTRPGSTDTQYF.

V and J are TRBV6-5 and TRBJ1-1; D call uncertain. This CDR3 comprises 12 residues. CDR1 is MNHEY and CDR2 is SVGAGI in the germline V gene. Trimming left V 2 bases short and J 7 bases short, with 8 bases between. CDR3 residues: CASSYPRGEAFF. The DNA of the CDR3 is TGTGCCAGCAGTTACCCCCGCGGTGAAGCTTTCTTT.

The rearrangement links TRBV24-1 to TRBJ2-1; D is unclear. The V gene's germline CDR1 is KGHDR and CDR2 SFDVKD. The V end lost 5 bases, the J end lost 0 bases, and 7 bases lay between the germline ends. The CDR3 runs to 14 residues. The CDR3 region has the DNA TGTGCCACCAGTGGAGCGAACTCCTACAATGAGCAGTTCTTC. This gives the protein CATSGANSYNEQFF.

The chain joins TRBV5-1 to TRBJ2-7; D unresolved. The CDR3 is 14 amino acids. V gave up 0 bases and J gave up 0 bases, with 7 bases separating them. The germline V gene has CDR1 SGHRS and CDR2 YFSETQ. The CDR3 region is CASSLADHSYEQYF. CDR3 nucleotides: TGCGCCAGCAGCTTGGCCGACCACTCCTACGAGCAGTACTTC.

This chain uses TRBV5-1 with TRBJ2-3; the D gene is possibly TRBD1 (5 bases). V was trimmed by 2 bases and J by 3 bases, leaving 10 bases between them. Germline V gene lookup returns CDR1 SGHRS and CDR2 YFSETQ. The CDR3 extends over 14 amino acids. CDR3 bases: TGCGCCAGCAGCTTTTCTCGACAGACAGATACGCAGTATTTT. Protein: CASSFSRQTDTQYF.

This clonotype was found a few times. This sequence joins TRBV20-1 and TRBJ2-1; TRBD2 agrees at 8 bases. Germline-derived CDR1 and CDR2 are DFQATT and SNEGSKA (reference sequence). This CDR3 has 16 amino acids. Trimming took 2 bases from V and 0 from J; bases not matched to a gene: 6. CDR3 in DNA: TGCAGTGCTAGAATACTAGCGGCCGGCTCCTACAATGAGCAGTTCTTC. Amino acids: CSARILAAGSYNEQFF.

The genes are TRBV14 and TRBJ2-1; D not resolved. This CDR3 is 13 amino acids long. Germline V CDR1 and CDR2: SGHDN, FVKESK. V lost 4 bases and J lost 10, with 14 bases in between. The DNA for the CDR3 is TGTGCCAGCAGCCGCCTAATGGTCCAGGAGCAGTTCTTC. Translated, it gives CASSRLMVQEQFF.

This chain uses TRBV7-2 with TRBJ1-6; 7 bases line up with TRBD1. V lost 0 bases to trimming and J lost 9 bases; unmatched junction nucleotides: 2. The germline V gene encodes CDR1 SGHTA and CDR2 FQGNSA. The CDR3 runs 14 residues. The CDR3 reads CASSLADRVSPLHF. Written as DNA, the CDR3 is TGTGCCAGCAGCTTAGCCGACAGGGTTTCACCCCTCCACTTT.

This clonotype was seen only a few times. The CDR3 DNA reads TGTGCCACCAGTGACTCTACTGGTTCGGGTGAGCAGTTCTTC. Encoded protein: CATSDSTGSGEQFF. V gene TRBV24-1 combines with J gene TRBJ2-1; D ambiguous. Trimming pared 4 bases from V and 9 bases from J, leaving 15 bases between. Looked up from germline, CDR1 is KGHDR and CDR2 is SFDVKD. The CDR3 consists of 14 residues.

The V and J genes are TRBV2 and TRBJ2-3; 8 bases match TRBD2. CDR1 SNHLY and CDR2 FYNNEI come from the germline V gene. The CDR3 has 15 amino acids. The trim removed 5 bases at V and 1 base at J, leaving 5 bases unmatched. The CDR3 reads CASSREAGGTDTQYF. The CDR3 coding sequence is TGTGCCAGCAGTAGGGAAGCGGGAGGCACAGATACGCAGTATTTT.

This clonotype has only a few counts. The V gene is TRBV24-1, the J gene TRBJ2-1; tentative D call: TRBD2 (5 bases). The CDR3 spans 16 residues. Trimming took off 4 bases at V and 4 bases at J, with 16 bases between the two ends. The germline V gene has CDR1 KGHDR and CDR2 SFDVKD. This CDR3 reads CATSDKSGARYNEQFF. The CDR3 DNA reads as TGTGCCACCAGTGACAAAAGCGGAGCGCGGTACAATGAGCAGTTCTTC.